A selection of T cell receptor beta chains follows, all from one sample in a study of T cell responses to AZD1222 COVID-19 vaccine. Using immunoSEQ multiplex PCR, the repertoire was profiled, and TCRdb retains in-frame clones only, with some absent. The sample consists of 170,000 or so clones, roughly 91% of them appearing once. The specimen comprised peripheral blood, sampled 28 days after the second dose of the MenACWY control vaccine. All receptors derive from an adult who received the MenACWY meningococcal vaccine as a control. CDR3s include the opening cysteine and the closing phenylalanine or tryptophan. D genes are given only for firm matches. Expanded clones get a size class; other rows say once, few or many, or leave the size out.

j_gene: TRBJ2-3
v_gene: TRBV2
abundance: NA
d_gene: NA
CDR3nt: TGTGCCAGCGGTCCAACTAGGAGCACAGATACGCAGTATTTT
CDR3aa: CASGPTRSTDTQYF

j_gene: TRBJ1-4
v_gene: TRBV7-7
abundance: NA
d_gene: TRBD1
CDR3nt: TGTGCCAGCAGCTTAGTGTGGGGACAGGGAGAAAAACTGTTTTTT
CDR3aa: CASSLVWGQGEKLFF

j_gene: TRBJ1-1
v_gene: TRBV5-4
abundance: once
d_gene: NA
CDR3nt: TGTGCCAGCACCTCCCCTACGCGGGGGCGGAACACTGAAGCTTTCTTT
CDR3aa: CASTSPTRGRNTEAFF

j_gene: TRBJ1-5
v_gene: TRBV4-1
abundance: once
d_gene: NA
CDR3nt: TGCGCCAGCAGCCAAGATTGGGGGGCGATCGGTCAGCCCCAGCATTTT
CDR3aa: CASSQDWGAIGQPQHF

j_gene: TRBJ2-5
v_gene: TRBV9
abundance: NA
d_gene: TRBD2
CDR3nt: TGTGCCAGCAGCGTAGACAACGGGGGGGCCCAAGAGACCCAGTACTTC
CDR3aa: CASSVDNGGAQETQYF

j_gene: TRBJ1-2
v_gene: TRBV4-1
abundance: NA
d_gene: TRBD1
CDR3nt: TGCGCCAGCAGCCAAGATCCCCTCAGGGGGTCGCGGGGCTACACCTTC
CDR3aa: CASSQDPLRGSRGYTF

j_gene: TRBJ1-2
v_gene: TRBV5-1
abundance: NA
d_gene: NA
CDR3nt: TGCGCCAGCAGCTTGAATCCAGGGTCGGTTGGCTACACCTTC
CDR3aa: CASSLNPGSVGYTF

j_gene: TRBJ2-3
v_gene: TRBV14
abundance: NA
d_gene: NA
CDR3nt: TGTGCCAGCAGCCAATCCCGTTCGGCCTACACAGATACGCAGTATTTT
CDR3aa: CASSQSRSAYTDTQYF

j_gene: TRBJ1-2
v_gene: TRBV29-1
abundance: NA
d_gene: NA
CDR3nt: TGCAGCGTCCTGGAGGGCTACACCTTC
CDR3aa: CSVLEGYTF

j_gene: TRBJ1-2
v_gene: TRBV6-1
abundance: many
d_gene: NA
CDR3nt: TGTGCCAGCAGTGAACGGTATGGCTACACCTTC
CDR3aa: CASSERYGYTF

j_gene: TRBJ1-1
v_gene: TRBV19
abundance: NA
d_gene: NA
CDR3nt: TGTGCCAGTACCTTCAGCCTCATGAACACTGAAGCTTTCTTT
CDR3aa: CASTFSLMNTEAFF

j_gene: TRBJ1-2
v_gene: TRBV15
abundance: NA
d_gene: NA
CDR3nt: TGTGCCACCAGCAGAGAACAGGGAAAATATGGCTACACCTTC
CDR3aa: CATSREQGKYGYTF

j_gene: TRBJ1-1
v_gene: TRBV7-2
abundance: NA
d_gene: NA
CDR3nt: TGTGCCAGCAGCTTAGCGGGGGCTGACACTGAAGCTTTCTTT
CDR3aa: CASSLAGADTEAFF

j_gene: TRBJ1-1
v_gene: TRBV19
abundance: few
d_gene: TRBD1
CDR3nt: TGTGCCAGTAGTTTGAACAGGGGGCGGACAGACGCTTTCTTT
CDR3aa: CASSLNRGRTDAFF

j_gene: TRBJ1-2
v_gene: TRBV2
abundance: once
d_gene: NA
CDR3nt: TGTGCCAGCAGTGACGGGGGCGCGACCTATGGCTACACCTTC
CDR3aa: CASSDGGATYGYTF

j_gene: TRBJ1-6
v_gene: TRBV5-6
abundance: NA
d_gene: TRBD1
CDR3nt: TGTGCCAGCAGCTTCCTGACAGGGGGCCTCGTCCCCAATTCACCCCTCCACTTT
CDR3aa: CASSFLTGGLVPNSPLHF

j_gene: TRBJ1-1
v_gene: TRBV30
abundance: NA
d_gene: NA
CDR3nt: TGTGCCTGGACCGAAGGTTCCAGCGACAAAGCTTTCTTT
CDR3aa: CAWTEGSSDKAFF

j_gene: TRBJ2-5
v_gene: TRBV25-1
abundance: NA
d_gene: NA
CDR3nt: TGTGCCAGCAGAAGAGGGGGAGGGGCTAAGGGAGAGACCCAGTACTTC
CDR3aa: CASRRGGGAKGETQYF

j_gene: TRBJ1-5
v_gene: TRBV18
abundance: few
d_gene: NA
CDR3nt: TGTGCCAGCTCATTCGACAGCACTCAGCCCCAGCATTTT
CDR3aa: CASSFDSTQPQHF

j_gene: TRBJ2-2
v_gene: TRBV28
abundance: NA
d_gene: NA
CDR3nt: TGTGCCAGCAGGTGGACGGGGGTGAACACCGGGGAGCTGTTTTTT
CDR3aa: CASRWTGVNTGELFF

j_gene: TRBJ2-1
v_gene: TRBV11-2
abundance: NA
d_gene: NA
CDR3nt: TGTGCCAGCAGCTTAGGGGGGAGCTCCTACAATGAGCAGTTCTTC
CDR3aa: CASSLGGSSYNEQFF

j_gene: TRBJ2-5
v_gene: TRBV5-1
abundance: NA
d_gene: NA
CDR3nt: TGCGCCAGCAGCTTGGGCTACCTCCAAGAGACCCAGTACTTC
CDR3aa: CASSLGYLQETQYF

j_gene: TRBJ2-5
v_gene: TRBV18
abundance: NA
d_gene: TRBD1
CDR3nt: TGTGCCAGCTCACCCCAGTCGACAGGGGAAGAGACCCAGTACTTC
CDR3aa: CASSPQSTGEETQYF

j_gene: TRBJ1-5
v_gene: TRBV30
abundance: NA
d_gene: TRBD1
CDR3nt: TGTGCCTGGAGTCAGGGGGAGAATCAGCCCCAGCATTTT
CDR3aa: CAWSQGENQPQHF

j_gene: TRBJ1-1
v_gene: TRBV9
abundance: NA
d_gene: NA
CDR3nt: TGTGCCAGCAGCGTAGACAGGAACACTGAAGCTTTCTTT
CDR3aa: CASSVDRNTEAFF

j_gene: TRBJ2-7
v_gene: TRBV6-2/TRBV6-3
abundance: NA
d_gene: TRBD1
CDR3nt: TGTGCCAGCAGTCTAGGACAGGGGACATCCTACGAGCAGTACTTC
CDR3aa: CASSLGQGTSYEQYF

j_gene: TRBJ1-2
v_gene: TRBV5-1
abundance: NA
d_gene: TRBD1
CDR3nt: TGCGCCAGCAGCTTGGAGGGGGCGAGGTTTGGCTACACCTTC
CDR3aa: CASSLEGARFGYTF